The subject of this entry is one TCR beta chain. These data originate in a study of CD8 T cells in Susac syndrome. An amount of RNA that ranged from roughly 0.5 to 1 ug was reverse transcribed with random hexamers. The amplification used immunoSEQ multiplex PCR on TCR beta CDR3; it spanned 54 Vbeta and 13 Jbeta. Each CDR3 protein is one row after TCRdb ran MiXCR on the immunoSEQ multiplex PCR reads. The sample has roughly 200,000 distinct CDR3 sequences; over 85% are singletons. The source material was CD4+ T cells from PBMCs. This TCR was sampled from a human donor in good health.

The CDR3 region has the DNA TGTGCCAGCAGTTTATATAAGGGCCTAAGTAACGAGCAGTACTTC. This gives the protein CASSLYKGLSNEQYF. This sequence joins TRBV28 and TRBJ2-7; D not resolved. V lost 1 base, J lost 5 bases, and 15 bases lay in between. CDR1 and CDR2 (germline): MDHEN, SYDVKM. This CDR3 region has 15 residues.